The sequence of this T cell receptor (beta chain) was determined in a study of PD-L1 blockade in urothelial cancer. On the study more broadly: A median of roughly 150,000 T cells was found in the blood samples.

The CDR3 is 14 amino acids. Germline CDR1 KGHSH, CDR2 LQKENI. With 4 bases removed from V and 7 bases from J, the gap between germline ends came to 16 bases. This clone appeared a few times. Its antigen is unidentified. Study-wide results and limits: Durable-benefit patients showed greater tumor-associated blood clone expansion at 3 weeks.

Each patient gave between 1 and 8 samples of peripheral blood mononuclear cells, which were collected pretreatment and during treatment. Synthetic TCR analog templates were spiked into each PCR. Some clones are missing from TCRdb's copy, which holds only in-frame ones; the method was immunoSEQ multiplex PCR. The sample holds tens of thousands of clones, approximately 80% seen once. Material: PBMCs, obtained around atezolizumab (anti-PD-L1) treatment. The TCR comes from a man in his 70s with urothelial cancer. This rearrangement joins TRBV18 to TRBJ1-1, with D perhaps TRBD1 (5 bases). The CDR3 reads CASSLQSGGDEAFF. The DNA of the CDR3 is TGTGCCAGCTCACTTCAATCGGGGGGGGATGAAGCTTTCTTT.